This T cell receptor beta chain was captured in a study of OX40 agonist ivuxolimab in advanced cancers. Autoimmune disease history or systemic immunosuppression meant exclusion. Measured with immunoSEQ multiplex PCR; TCRdb has only the in-frame clones, and not every one. Of some 44,000 clones in the sample, 86% were seen once. CDR3 length equals 12 residues. V was pared by 5 bases and J by 7 bases, with 12 bases between. Germline assignment: CDR1 GTSNPN and CDR2 SVGIG (reference sequence). Sample: CD4+ or CD8+ T cells sorted from blood, taken in a trial of the OX40 agonist ivuxolimab. The chain combines TRBV30 with TRBJ2-1; no reliable D call. This receptor was obtained from an adult with an advanced solid tumor such as melanoma, head and neck, liver or kidney cancer. CDR3 DNA sequence: TGTGCCTGGGCCCCAAATGAGAATGAGCAGTTCTTC. It translates to CAWAPNENEQFF.